What follows is one TCR beta chain and its context. Germline lookup yields CDR1 LGHDT and CDR2 YNNKEL (reference sequence). Trimming shortened V by 4 bases and J by 11 bases, and 20 bases separated the two germline ends. The CDR3 runs to 14 residues. The people who gave samples were healthy Caucasians from Russia, aged roughly 6 to 100. This record belongs to a study of blood T cells in healthy people across ages. Primers used in a second PCR of about 6 to 12 cycles were a sample-barcoded 5' primer and a J-beta primer mix. TCRdb re-derived calls from the 5' RACE reads in MiXCR, one entry per CDR3 protein. The table shows about 580,000 distinct CDR3 sequences, with roughly 48% occurring only once.

The source is a man at least 80 years old in good health. Input material: blood. This sequence joins TRBV3-1 and TRBJ2-5; D possibly uses TRBD1 or TRBD2 (5 bases each). CDR3 coding DNA: TGTGCCAGCAGCCCATGGGACCGCGAGAATGAGCAGTACTTC. Protein sequence: CASSPWDRENEQYF.